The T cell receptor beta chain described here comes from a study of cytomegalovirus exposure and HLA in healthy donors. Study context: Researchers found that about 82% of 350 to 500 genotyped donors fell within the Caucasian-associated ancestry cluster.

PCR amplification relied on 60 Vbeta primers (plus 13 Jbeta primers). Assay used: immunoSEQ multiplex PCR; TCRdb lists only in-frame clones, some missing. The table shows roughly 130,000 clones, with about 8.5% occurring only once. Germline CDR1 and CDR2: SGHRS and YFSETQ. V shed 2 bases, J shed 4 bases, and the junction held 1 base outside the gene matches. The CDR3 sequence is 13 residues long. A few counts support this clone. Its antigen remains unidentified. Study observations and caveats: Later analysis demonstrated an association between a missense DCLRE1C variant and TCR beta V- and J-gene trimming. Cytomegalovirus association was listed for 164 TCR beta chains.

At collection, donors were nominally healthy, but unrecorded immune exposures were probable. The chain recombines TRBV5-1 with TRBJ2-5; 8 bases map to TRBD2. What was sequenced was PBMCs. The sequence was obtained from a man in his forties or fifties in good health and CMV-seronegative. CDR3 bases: TGCGCCAGCAGCTTCGCGGGGGGAGAGACCCAGTACTTC. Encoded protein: CASSFAGGETQYF.